This T cell receptor beta chain derives from a study of T-cell memory formation after mild COVID-19 (dated by TCRdb to 2020 to 2023). With respect to the entire study: Most TCR sequence clusters were specific to one of the two donors. In a couple of donors, T-cell clones that expanded and contracted after mild COVID-19 were tracked by sequencing TCRalpha and TCRbeta repertoires over time. Two young, previously healthy adult volunteers, one female and one male, were included in the cohort.

The reads were generated on an Illumina NovaSeq 6000. Using 5'RACE with constant-segment primers, TCRalpha and TCRbeta cDNA libraries were constructed, with sample barcodes and unique molecular identifiers added in the process. Trizol reagent was used to extract RNA from every sample. The libraries were amplified in two PCR steps, and the second step added a second sample barcode and Illumina TruSeq adapters. The libraries were sequenced on an Illumina NovaSeq using 2 x 150 bp paired-end reads. On the authors' methods: Demultiplexing of reads and collapsing into UMI-guided consensus sequences were performed with migec v1.2.7. With mixcr v2.1.11, UMI consensuses were aligned to TRA and TRB V and J templates and assembled into clonotypes. Clonotypes were classified as expanded or contracted when called significant by both edgeR and NoisET, with noise models trained on biological replicates. For edgeR calls, a false discovery rate-adjusted p below 0.01 and a log2 fold-change threshold of 1 were applied. As an exploratory analysis of dynamics, max-normalized trajectories of the 1000 most abundant clonotypes were examined with PCA combined with hierarchical clustering. Separately sequenced CD4+ and CD8+ repertoires were used to assign a CD4 or CD8 phenotype to each responding clone. TCRdb applied fastp at Q25 and MiXCR to the public reads, then kept only in-frame beta chains. Identical CDR3 protein sequences are pooled into one entry, listed with their most common genes and DNA. The V and J calls reflect TCRdb's pipeline rather than the authors' work. In this sample the table shows 150,000 to 200,000 distinct CDR3 sequences, 15% to 20% of which occur a single time. The ten top clones hold approximately 2.1% of the sample.

Results the study describes overall, beyond this receptor: Some responding clones were detected in pre-infection memory, suggesting pre-existing cross-reactive memory T cells joined the SARS-CoV-2 response. Contracting CD4+ clones were found mainly in CM and EM memory subsets, while CD8+ clones were enriched in EMRA. The second-wave clones that peaked on day 37 were not confirmed to be SARS-CoV-2 specific. Clones that contracted from day 15 to 85 showed balanced CD4/CD8 phenotypes, whereas a second wave of clones that expanded from day 15 to 37 leaned towards CD4+. The study included only a couple of mild cases, and larger cohorts that include severe cases with pre-infection samples were judged to be necessary.

In the germline V gene, CDR1 corresponds to KGHSH and CDR2 to LQKENI. Including cysteine and phenylalanine, the CDR3 has 13 amino acids. Only the CDR3 portion is preserved as DNA: 39 bases, with reading frame beginning at the first base. Trimming leaves V shorter by 3 bases and J shorter by 5 bases, with the junction holding 3 bases beyond the gene matches. With regard to this clonotype: Its antigen is unknown. Per-nucleotide qualities are absent, and no much larger clonotype sits a single base away.

PBMCs were isolated by Ficoll-Paque density gradient centrifugation. Source material: PBMCs or a T cell subset sorted from them (not recorded which). This receptor was obtained from an adult woman who had mild COVID-19 (a few samples of this study predate the infection). The sample titles of this study are shuffled in the database, so cell type and time point are left out; the donor was told from shared clones. Recombination joined TRBV18 with TRBJ2-5; 7 central nucleotides agree with TRBD1. For the CDR3, the sequence is CASSPGTVETQYF. The bases read TGTGCCAGCTCACCGGGGACAGTTGAGACCCAGTACTTC.